This TCR beta chain was retrieved from a study of human T cells and chemical hapten exposure. Documented time point: pre-sensitization, week 0. Documented treatment: therapeutic diphenylcyclopropenone sensitization with weekly scalp DPC. Alopecia patients, 18 to 70 years old and DPC-suitable, served as donors. This clonotype was seen many times. TCRdb reanalysed the RACE reads using MiXCR and keeps one entry per CDR3 protein. The sample consists of 350,000 to 450,000 distinct CDR3 sequences, 4% to 6% of them appearing once. CDR3 length equals 18 residues. Deletions cut 6 bases from V and 0 bases from J, with 21 bases between.

The TCR comes from a woman in her fifties or sixties with alopecia areata. Some clones in this sample may be carry-over from other donors' samples. The sample consisted of whole blood, taken in connection with sensitization to the hapten diphenylcyclopropenone (DPC). The rearrangement uses TRBV12-3 or TRBV12-4 and TRBJ2-1; D tentatively fits TRBD1 or TRBD2 (5 bases each). In nucleotides, the CDR3 is TGTGCCAGCAGAGGGACCTCCCGACAGAGGAGCTCCTACAATGAGCAGTTCTTC. Amino acids: CASRGTSRQRSSYNEQFF.